The rows below give T cell receptor beta chains drawn from one sample of a study of memory CD4+ T cells and cytomegalovirus serostatus. Assay used: immunoSEQ multiplex PCR; TCRdb lists only in-frame clones, some missing. Of 45,000 to 60,000 clones in the sample, about 74% are singletons; the top ten hold 1.2%. Sequencing input: memory CD4+ T cells from blood. These receptors all come from an adult in good health and CMV-seropositive. The CDR3 runs from the conserved cysteine through the conserved F or W. The D gene is left open where the match is weak. Clone size is shown for a subset of rows, as once, few, many or a class of expanded clone.

>TRBJ2-3|TRBD2|TRBV4-3|-
CASSQDGGAGALADTQYF
TGCGCCAGCAGCCAAGACGGAGGAGCGGGAGCCCTAGCGGATACGCAGTATTTT
>TRBJ2-7|TRBD1|TRBV29-1|few
CSVGEPGQGYEQYF
TGCAGCGTGGGAGAACCTGGACAGGGCTACGAGCAGTACTTC
>TRBJ1-2|-|TRBV5-1|-
CASSLSGGYTF
TGCGCCAGCAGCTTGAGTGGTGGCTACACCTTC
>TRBJ2-7|-|TRBV7-2|few
CASSSAYSYEQYF
TGTGCCAGCAGCTCAGCCTACTCCTACGAGCAGTACTTC
>TRBJ2-7|TRBD1|TRBV29-1|once
CSVEWTGKQGRYEQYF
TGCAGCGTTGAGTGGACAGGAAAGCAGGGTCGCTACGAGCAGTACTTC
>TRBJ1-5|-|TRBV28|-
CASGTASQPQHF
TGTGCCAGCGGGACTGCAAGCCAGCCCCAGCATTTT
>TRBJ1-4|-|TRBV5-1|-
CASSFEGGYEKLFF
TGCGCCAGCAGCTTCGAGGGCGGGTATGAAAAACTGTTTTTT
>TRBJ2-5|TRBD1|TRBV5-4|-
CASSSGTAQETQYF
TGTGCCAGCAGCTCAGGGACAGCACAAGAGACCCAGTACTTC
>TRBJ2-7|-|TRBV11-2|-
CASRTPRGYEQYF
TGTGCCAGCAGAACCCCCCGGGGCTACGAGCAGTACTTC
>TRBJ1-3|-|TRBV5-8|-
CASGPGFISGNTIYF
TGTGCCAGCGGCCCAGGGTTCATCTCTGGAAACACCATATATTTT
>TRBJ1-2|-|TRBV9|-
CASSPNYGYTF
TGTGCCAGCAGCCCAAACTATGGCTACACCTTC
>TRBJ2-2|TRBD1|TRBV11-3|-
CASSNRGSGELFF
TGTGCCAGCAGTAACAGGGGTTCGGGGGAGCTGTTTTTT
>TRBJ1-1|-|TRBV5-4|-
CASSPKGDGNTEAFF
TGTGCCAGCAGCCCAAAGGGGGACGGGAACACTGAAGCTTTCTTT
>TRBJ2-1|TRBD2|TRBV7-7|once
CASSLAGNYNEQFF
TGTGCTAGCAGCTTAGCGGGAAACTACAATGAGCAGTTCTTC
>TRBJ1-2|TRBD1|TRBV29-1|-
CSVDRVYYGYTF
TGCAGCGTCGACAGGGTATACTATGGCTACACCTTC
>TRBJ1-1|-|TRBV10-1|-
CASSGEMSGTEAFF
TGCGCCAGCTCTGGGGAGATGTCCGGGACTGAAGCTTTCTTT
>TRBJ1-1|-|TRBV6-6|-
CASRGRYTEAFF
TGTGCCAGCAGGGGGCGATACACTGAAGCTTTCTTT
>TRBJ2-7|TRBD2|TRBV10-1|-
CASSKAGSSYEQYF
TGCGCCAGCAGTAAAGCGGGGTCCTCCTACGAGCAGTACTTC
>TRBJ2-7|TRBD2|TRBV7-8|-
CASSLDGGLGHEQYF
TGTGCCAGCAGCTTAGATGGGGGACTAGGTCATGAGCAGTACTTC
>TRBJ2-6|TRBD1|TRBV18|-
CASSHTRQGKAGANVLTF
TGTGCCAGCTCACACACCCGACAGGGAAAAGCTGGGGCCAACGTCCTGACTTTC
>TRBJ2-7|TRBD1|TRBV6-5|-
CASTGQGASRQYF
TGTGCCAGCACGGGACAGGGGGCTAGTCGGCAGTACTTC
>TRBJ1-5|TRBD1|TRBV19|few
CASSISTGGNQPQHF
TGTGCCAGTAGTATATCCACAGGGGGCAATCAGCCCCAGCATTTT
>TRBJ2-7|TRBD2|TRBV4-1|-
CASSRAPGLAGAESSYEQYF
TGCGCCAGCAGCCGGGCCCCAGGGCTAGCGGGGGCCGAGTCGTCCTACGAGCAGTACTTC
>TRBJ1-2|-|TRBV4-3|-
CASSQDSGRGGSYGYTF
TGCGCCAGCAGCCAAGATTCAGGCAGGGGAGGGTCCTATGGCTACACCTTC
>TRBJ2-5|-|TRBV6-5|-
CASSRPGLGETQYF
TGTGCCAGCAGCAGACCGGGACTGGGGGAGACCCAGTACTTC